The 20 T cell receptor beta chains below all came from one sample that was sequenced in a study of radiotherapy plus CTLA-4 blockade in lung cancer. The table came from immunoSEQ multiplex PCR; TCRdb's copy has only in-frame clones and leaves some out. The table records roughly 90,000 clones, more than 60% of them present only once. This specimen was peripheral blood, taken from a patient treated with radiotherapy plus ipilimumab. The receptor source for this set is a human donor with non-small cell lung cancer who had a partial response to radiotherapy plus ipilimumab. Some clones in this sample may be carry-over from other donors' samples.

V is TRBV7-9 and J is TRBJ2-1; 8 bases fit TRBD1. This CDR3 is 15 amino acids long. Germline CDR1 SEHNR, CDR2 FQNEAQ (reference sequence). V lost 5 bases, J lost 6 bases, and 9 bases stayed unmatched. The CDR3 nucleotides read TGTGCCAGCAGCGGACAGGGTGCAATGGGCAATGAGCAGTTCTTC. Its translation is CASSGQGAMGNEQFF.

The DNA for the CDR3 is TGTGCCAGCAGCACGGGGTCAACTGGGGACTCCTGCACAGATACGCAGTATTTT. It codes for CASSTGSTGDSCTDTQYF. V gene TRBV21-1 combines with J gene TRBJ2-3; the table's D call TRBD2 went unverified against the DNA. TRBV21-1 is described as a pseudogene. The CDR3 runs to 18 residues.

V gene TRBV6-5 combines with J gene TRBJ2-5, with 7 bases that match TRBD1. The J call may be incorrect, as the DNA end agrees better with TRBJ2-7. The CDR3 is 14 amino acids. The germline V gene has CDR1 MNHEY and CDR2 SVGAGI. For the CDR3, the DNA is TGTGCCAGCAGGACCGGGACAGTCTCCTACGAGCAGTACTTC. Its translation is CASRTGTVSYEQYF.

There are a few counts of this clone. The J gene is TRBJ2-7, the V gene TRBV28, with D tentatively TRBD2 (6 bases). Trimming shortened V by 2 bases and J by 2 bases, and 13 bases separated the two germline ends. The CDR3 loop spans 15 amino acids. Germline values: CDR1 MDHEN, CDR2 SYDVKM. The CDR3 DNA follows: TGTGCCAGCAGTTTACTCGGAGGCGGGACCTACGAGCAGTACTTC. Protein product: CASSLLGGGTYEQYF. Complete variable domain (other parts from reference TRBV28 and TRBJ2-7): DVKVTQSSRYLVKRTGEKVFLECVQDMDHENMFWYRQDPGLGLRLIYFSYDVKMKEKGDIPEGYSVSREKKERFSLILESASTNQTSMYLCASSLLGGGTYEQYFGPGTRLTVT.

V gene TRBV11-2 combines with J gene TRBJ2-3; D remains ambiguous. Germline values: CDR1 SGHAT, CDR2 FQNNGV. The ends were cut back, 5 bases at V and 2 bases at J, with 14 bases in the middle. This CDR3 is 15 amino acids long. The CDR3 here is CASSAQNAVTDTQYF. CDR3 DNA: TGTGCCAGCAGCGCCCAGAACGCGGTCACAGATACGCAGTATTTT.

This chain links TRBV5-6 with TRBJ2-2; 13 bases line up with TRBD2. The CDR3 contains 14 residues. V lost 7 bases, J lost 5 bases, and 2 bases stayed unmatched. Per germline, CDR1 SGHDT and CDR2 YYEEEE. The CDR3 protein is CASAGLAGTGELFF. The CDR3 nucleotides read TGTGCCAGCGCGGGACTAGCGGGGACCGGGGAGCTGTTTTTT.

The V call is TRBV7-2, the J call TRBJ2-5; 15 nucleotides agree with TRBD2. The CDR3 runs 15 residues. After removal of 8 bases from V and 1 base from J, the junction contained 2 bases not matched to a gene. Germline V gives CDR1 SGHTA, CDR2 FQGNSA. CDR3 amino acids: CASGLAGGLQETQYF. The DNA for the CDR3 is TGTGCCAGCGGACTAGCGGGGGGGCTCCAAGAGACCCAGTACTTC.

The chain joins TRBV19 to TRBJ1-3; TRBD1 agrees at 7 bases. The CDR3 is made up of 16 amino acids. Per the germline V gene, CDR1 is LNHDA and CDR2 is SQIVND (reference sequence). Trimming removed 1 base from V and 2 bases from J; junction bases left unmatched: 5. CDR3 bases: TGTGCCAGTAGTATAGGAGAGGGGGCGGCTGGAAACACCATATATTTT. It is translated as CASSIGEGAAGNTIYF. Drawing the rest from reference TRBV19 and TRBJ1-3, the complete variable domain is DGGITQSPKYLFRKEGQNVTLSCEQNLNHDAMYWYRQDPGQGLRLIYYSQIVNDFQKGDIAEGYSVSREKKESFPLTVTSAQKNPTAFYLCASSIGEGAAGNTIYFGEGSWLTVV.

The rearrangement links TRBV10-1 to TRBJ2-7; D gene unclear. The CDR3 loop spans 12 amino acids. Trimming took off 7 bases at V and 3 bases at J, with 10 bases between the two ends. CDR1 and CDR2 from the germline V gene are WNHNN and SYGVQD (reference sequence). CDR3 sequence reads: CASITRLYEQYF. As DNA, the CDR3 is TGCGCCAGCATAACACGACTCTACGAGCAGTACTTC.

The V call is TRBV6-1, the J call TRBJ1-2, with 7 bases that match TRBD1. This CDR3 has 14 amino acids. Trimming cost V 6 bases and J 2 bases; bases outside gene matches: 6. Germline V gene sequence: CDR1 MNHNS, CDR2 SASEGT. The CDR3 reads CASSRTGKNYGYTF. For the CDR3, the DNA is TGTGCCAGCAGCCGGACAGGCAAGAACTATGGCTACACCTTC.

As for this clone: This CDR3 is also generated by other DNA sequences in the sample. The chain links TRBV7-2 to TRBJ1-5; D unresolved. Germline V gene lookup returns CDR1 SGHTA and CDR2 FQGNSA. V was pared by 3 bases and J by 9 bases, with 12 bases between. The CDR3 has 13 residues. CDR3 protein: CASSFQQLGPQHF. CDR3 nucleotide sequence: TGTGCCAGCAGCTTCCAACAGCTGGGGCCCCAGCATTTT.

V and J are TRBV18 and TRBJ2-5; a possible D gene is TRBD2 (5 bases). The closer fit of TRBJ2-7 to the DNA end suggests the J call may be wrong. CDR3 length: 13 residues. The germline V gene encodes CDR1 KGHSH and CDR2 LQKENI. The CDR3 loop is CASSLGSSYEQYF. In DNA, the CDR3 is TGTGCCAGCTCTCTGGGGAGCTCCTACGAGCAGTACTTC.

This clone was recorded a few times. The chain carries TRBV19 and TRBJ2-2, with D possibly TRBD1 on 5 matching bases. The germline V gene encodes CDR1 LNHDA and CDR2 SQIVND (reference sequence). V dropped 5 bases and J dropped 6 bases, with 10 bases sitting between them. The CDR3 spans 13 residues. In DNA form, the CDR3 reads TGTGCCAGTAGTTCAGGGCTGGCCGGGGAGCTGTTTTTT. It codes for CASSSGLAGELFF.

The chain recombines TRBV14 with TRBJ2-3; D unresolved. The CDR3 is 15 amino acids. Per germline, CDR1 SGHDN and CDR2 FVKESK. Trimming removed 4 bases from V and 2 bases from J, with 13 bases in between. The chain's CDR3 is CASSLSRSLTDTQYF. The CDR3 DNA reads TGTGCCAGCAGCCTCTCGCGGAGCCTCACAGATACGCAGTATTTT.

The J gene is TRBJ2-1, the V gene TRBV7-9, with TRBD2 as a possible D gene (5 bases). In germline, CDR1 is SEHNR, CDR2 FQNEAQ (reference sequence). The V and J ends lost 5 bases and 8 bases respectively, with 19 bases between them. The CDR3 contains 15 residues. The CDR3 coding sequence is TGTGCCAGCAGCCATTCACTAGTGGAGGCATATGAGCAGTTCTTC. Translating it yields CASSHSLVEAYEQFF.

This chain links TRBV9 with TRBJ1-2; TRBD1 matches at 11 bases. Germline trimming cut 0 bases from V and 3 bases from J; bases unmatched to any gene: 1. Germline V gives CDR1 SGDLS, CDR2 YYNGEE. This CDR3 is 15 amino acids long. Here the CDR3 reads CASSVGTGGHYGYTF. The DNA of the CDR3 is TGTGCCAGCAGCGTAGGGACAGGGGGCCACTATGGCTACACCTTC.

J is TRBJ1-3 and V is TRBV19; D gene unclear. Germline CDR1 and CDR2: LNHDA and SQIVND (reference sequence). V was pared by 5 bases and J by 0 bases, with 14 bases between. CDR3 length: 16 residues. The CDR3 nucleotides are TGTGCCAGTAGTGTGGGAGGTCCATTCTCTGGAAACACCATATATTTT. Translated: CASSVGGPFSGNTIYF.

V and J are TRBV18 and TRBJ1-5, with 8 nucleotides matching TRBD1. The V and J ends lost 2 bases and 5 bases, in that order; junction bases with no gene match: 8. Germline V gene sequence: CDR1 KGHSH, CDR2 LQKENI. This CDR3 has 16 amino acids. The CDR3 here is CASSPERQGFDQPQHF. The CDR3 DNA sequence: TGTGCCAGCTCACCAGAGCGACAGGGGTTCGATCAGCCCCAGCATTTT. The complete variable domain, with remaining parts taken from reference TRBV18 and TRBJ1-5, reads NAGVMQNPRHLVRRRGQEARLRCSPMKGHSHVYWYRQLPEEGLKFMVYLQKENIIDESGMPKERFSAEFPKEGPSILRIQQVVRGDSAAYFCASSPERQGFDQPQHFGDGTRLSIL.

V gene TRBV5-8 combines with J gene TRBJ2-1; 10 nucleotides align to TRBD2. There are 18 residues in the CDR3. The junction had 14 bases not matched to a gene; V was cut back by 1 base and J by 7 bases. Germline V lookup: CDR1 SGHTS, CDR2 YDEGEE. CDR3 bases: TGTGCCAGCAGCTTGTGGCTAGCGGGGGAAGGATCGAGGAATGAGCAGTTCTTC. This codes for CASSLWLAGEGSRNEQFF.

The chain is built from TRBV11-3 and TRBJ2-1; the match to TRBD2 covers 8 bases. Germline CDR1 and CDR2: SGHNT and YENEEA. The V segment lost 4 bases and the J segment 9 bases; nucleotides outside the gene matches: 11. The CDR3 has 15 amino acids. The CDR3 protein is CASSSYPERGSEQFF. The DNA for the CDR3 is TGTGCCAGCAGCTCCTACCCTGAGCGGGGGAGTGAGCAGTTCTTC.